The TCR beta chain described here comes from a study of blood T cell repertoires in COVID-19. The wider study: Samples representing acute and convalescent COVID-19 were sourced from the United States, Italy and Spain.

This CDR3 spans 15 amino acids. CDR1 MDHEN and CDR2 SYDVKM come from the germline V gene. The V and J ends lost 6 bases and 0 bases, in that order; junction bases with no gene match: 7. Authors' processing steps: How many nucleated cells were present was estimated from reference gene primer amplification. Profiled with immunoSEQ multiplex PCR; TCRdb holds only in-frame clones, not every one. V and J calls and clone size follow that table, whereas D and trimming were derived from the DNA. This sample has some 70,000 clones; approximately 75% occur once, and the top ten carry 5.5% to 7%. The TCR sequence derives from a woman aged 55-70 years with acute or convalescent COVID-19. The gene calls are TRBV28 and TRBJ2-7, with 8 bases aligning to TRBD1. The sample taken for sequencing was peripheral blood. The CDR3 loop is CASSSPDRASYEQYF. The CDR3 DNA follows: TGTGCCAGCAGCTCCCCGGACAGGGCCTCCTACGAGCAGTACTTC. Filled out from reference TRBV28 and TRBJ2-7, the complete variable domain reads DVKVTQSSRYLVKRTGEKVFLECVQDMDHENMFWYRQDPGLGLRLIYFSYDVKMKEKGDIPEGYSVSREKKERFSLILESASTNQTSMYLCASSSPDRASYEQYFGPGTRLTVT.